The sequence of this TCR beta chain was determined in a study of cytomegalovirus exposure and HLA in healthy donors. 60 Vbeta and 13 Jbeta primers were used in PCR. Data came from immunoSEQ multiplex PCR; TCRdb stores just in-frame clones and leaves some out. The table lists more than 130,000 clones, around 77% of them singletons. As for this clone: The antigen is unknown. One junction end disagrees with the germline gene, perhaps due to a read error.

The CDR3 is 13 amino acids. Germline V gene lookup returns CDR1 SSHAT and CDR2 FNYEAQ (reference sequence). Whole-study findings and limits: Rarity characterized most TCR sequences, yet some public TCRs appeared in many donors.

Sequences were obtained from PBMCs. This clonotype was sampled from a woman aged 45 to 65 in good health and CMV-seronegative. The chain recombines TRBV7-7 with TRBJ2-1; possibly TRBD2 for D (5 bases). CDR3 DNA sequence: TGTGCTAGCAGCTTAGACTATGGTAATGAGCAGTTCTTC. As protein: CASSLDYGNEQFF.